The 9 T cell receptor beta chains listed next were all sequenced from one sample in a study of shared T cell receptors in the human thymus (dated by TCRdb to the early 2020s). The library came from the immunoSEQ multiplex PCR assay. TCRdb took this table from immuneACCESS and kept in-frame rearrangements with V and J called. Such tables lack part of the clones; where checked against another copy, unresolved V genes explain under half of the gap, and the rest is unexplained. The sample table shows about 730,000 clones, and approximately 85% are seen once. The ten largest clones capture about 0.011% of the sample. These data were also reused for a study on human thymus T cells.

The source material was thymocytes. These receptors all come from a girl under two years old with a congenital heart defect. Donor details come from another sample of the same person, matched by shared clones.

V gene TRBV5-1 combines with J gene TRBJ1-1; weak D call: TRBD1 (6 bases). Germline values: CDR1 SGHRS, CDR2 YFSETQ. The CDR3 has 15 amino acids. V was trimmed by 4 bases and J by 6 bases, leaving 19 bases between them. In DNA form, the CDR3 reads TGCGCCAGCAGCCCGAAGCGGTGCAGGGGCGCTGAAGCTTTCTTT. Its protein product is CASSPKRCRGAEAFF.

This clone was found once. This chain joins TRBV10-2 and TRBJ1-1; D is possibly TRBD1 (5 bases). Germline lookup yields CDR1 WSHSY and CDR2 SAAADI. The CDR3 length is 13 residues. Trimming cost V 11 bases and J 1 base, with 14 bases left between them. CDR3 residues: CAVGGPKNTEAFF. CDR3 coding DNA: TGCGCCGTGGGGGGACCCAAGAACACTGAAGCTTTCTTT.

The rearrangement links TRBV7-9 to TRBJ1-6, with TRBD1 as a possible D gene (5 bases). CDR1 is SEHNR and CDR2 is FQNEAQ in the germline V gene (reference sequence). This CDR3 spans 12 amino acids. The V end was cut by 5 bases, the J end by 11 bases, with 10 bases between. CDR3 amino acids: CASSGGVTPLHF. Here the CDR3 DNA reads TGTGCCAGCAGCGGGGGGGTAACACCCCTCCACTTT.

V is TRBV7-6 and J is TRBJ1-2, with unresolved D. Germline V CDR1 and CDR2: SGHVS, FNYEAQ. The CDR3 spans 13 residues. The V gene lost 1 base and the J gene lost 8 bases, with 11 bases spanning the gap. The CDR3 coding sequence is TGTGCCAGCAGCTTAGGAGAGGGTCAAGGCTACACCTTC. Translation gives CASSLGEGQGYTF.

The chain is built from TRBV2 and TRBJ1-5; D is uncertain. Germline V gene data show CDR1 as SNHLY and CDR2 as FYNNEI. Trimming cost V 7 bases and J 0 bases, with 7 bases left between them. The CDR3 loop spans 13 amino acids. The CDR3 DNA reads TGTGCCAGCAATTTCCATAGCAATCAGCCCCAGCATTTT. Translation gives CASNFHSNQPQHF.

This chain joins TRBV25-1 and TRBJ2-7; D is ambiguous. Germline V gene lookup returns CDR1 MGHDK and CDR2 SYGVNS. V was clipped by 5 bases and J by 6 bases, with 11 bases between them. The CDR3 runs 12 residues. CDR3 bases: TGTGCCAGCAGTCCTGGTGTCGGCGAGCAGTACTTC. Protein: CASSPGVGEQYF.

This clone has just a few counts. The chain is built from TRBV25-1 and TRBJ2-1; D remains ambiguous. There are 11 residues in the CDR3. Germline assignment: CDR1 MGHDK and CDR2 SYGVNS. V was clipped by 5 bases and J by 13 bases, with 12 bases between them. CDR3 sequence: CASSTIRHQFF. CDR3 nucleotide sequence: TGTGCCAGCAGTACGATCCGACATCAGTTCTTC.

This sequence joins TRBV7-6 and TRBJ2-3, with 9 bases fitting TRBD1. This CDR3 spans 16 amino acids. Per the germline V gene, CDR1 is SGHVS and CDR2 is FNYEAQ. V shed 5 bases and J 3 bases; nucleotides not matched to a gene: 9. The CDR3 sequence is CASSPSTGGMTDTQYF. The DNA of the CDR3 is TGTGCCAGCAGCCCAAGCACAGGGGGCATGACAGATACGCAGTATTTT.

The genes are TRBV20-1 and TRBJ2-5, with D maybe TRBD2 (6 bases). There are 9 residues in the CDR3. Trimming took off 5 bases at V and 14 bases at J, with 12 bases between the two ends. Germline V gene lookup returns CDR1 DFQATT and CDR2 SNEGSKA (reference sequence). The CDR3: CSAGAGLYF. CDR3 nucleotides: TGCAGTGCTGGCGCGGGGTTATACTTC.